This TCR beta chain stems from a study of T cell changes during pregnancy in multiple sclerosis (dated by TCRdb to about 2019). For the study in its entirety: In women with multiple sclerosis, the researchers looked at how the T cell repertoire shifted as pregnancy progressed.

The receptor library was made with the immunoSEQ multiplex PCR assay. The immuneACCESS repertoire file appears here via TCRdb, limited to in-frame rearrangements. These files lack a portion of the clones; in checked studies, under half of the deficit traces to unresolved V genes, and the cause of the others is not known. The sample yields 60,000 to 90,000 clones; approximately 94% were counted once. The biggest ten clones account for just over 2.5% of the sample. Note on this clone: Its specific antigen is unknown. The record has no base qualities; no much larger clone is one base away.

CDR1 LGHNA and CDR2 YSLEER were looked up in the germline V gene. The junction carries 31 bases between V and J, which are trimmed by 4 bases and 7 bases respectively. The CDR3 contains 19 residues, cysteine and phenylalanine counted. Here the CDR3 DNA is all that survives: 57 bases in frame from base 1. This sequence uses TRBV4-3 and TRBJ1-2; D gene: possibly TRBD1, on 5 matching bases. The sequence was obtained from a female donor in good health, enrolled as a control in a pregnancy study. This material consisted of peripheral blood, taken after pregnancy. This receptor has the CDR3 CASSRFNSGRGGALGGYTF. The nucleotides read TGCGCCAGCAGCCGATTCAATTCCGGGAGGGGAGGGGCGTTAGGTGGCTACACCTTC.